These T cell receptor beta chains were read from a single sample in a study of T cell responses to AZD1222 COVID-19 vaccine. Using immunoSEQ multiplex PCR, the repertoire was profiled, and TCRdb retains in-frame clones only, with some absent. The sample consists of under 150,000 clones, around 88% of them appearing once. The specimen comprised peripheral blood, sampled 28 days after the second AZD1222 dose. These receptors all stem from an adult who received the AZD1222 COVID-19 vaccine. Both conserved end residues are part of each CDR3. Fields, in order: CDR3 length, V gene, clone size, J gene, D gene, CDR3 protein, CDR3 DNA. The D gene is left open where the match is weak. Clone size is stated in some rows and not others, as once, few, many or a class when expanded.

CDR3 length: 14
V gene: TRBV6-5
clone size: NA
J gene: TRBJ2-6
D gene: NA
CDR3 protein: CASKGQTGANVLTF
CDR3 DNA: TGTGCCAGCAAAGGGCAGACTGGGGCCAACGTCCTGACTTTC

CDR3 length: 13
V gene: TRBV7-3
clone size: NA
J gene: TRBJ1-2
D gene: TRBD1
CDR3 protein: CASSEGQGLGYTF
CDR3 DNA: TGTGCCAGCAGCGAGGGACAGGGGTTAGGCTACACCTTC

CDR3 length: 15
V gene: TRBV5-1
clone size: NA
J gene: TRBJ2-4
D gene: TRBD2
CDR3 protein: CASSPGTSGGDIQYF
CDR3 DNA: TGCGCCAGCAGCCCCGGGACTAGCGGGGGGGACATTCAGTACTTC

CDR3 length: 14
V gene: TRBV6-5
clone size: NA
J gene: TRBJ1-3
D gene: TRBD1
CDR3 protein: CASSRGQGADTIYF
CDR3 DNA: TGTGCCAGCAGCCGGGGACAGGGCGCTGACACCATATATTTT

CDR3 length: 13
V gene: TRBV11-2
clone size: once
J gene: TRBJ1-2
D gene: NA
CDR3 protein: CASSLRAAYGYTF
CDR3 DNA: TGTGCCAGCAGCCTAAGGGCAGCCTATGGCTACACCTTC

CDR3 length: 14
V gene: TRBV6-5
clone size: NA
J gene: TRBJ2-1
D gene: NA
CDR3 protein: CATRESFPYNEQFF
CDR3 DNA: TGTGCCACCCGGGAATCTTTCCCCTACAATGAGCAGTTCTTC

CDR3 length: 12
V gene: TRBV27
clone size: once
J gene: TRBJ2-1
D gene: NA
CDR3 protein: CASSLNYNEQFF
CDR3 DNA: TGTGCCAGCAGTTTGAACTACAATGAGCAGTTCTTC

CDR3 length: 15
V gene: TRBV7-6
clone size: NA
J gene: TRBJ1-6
D gene: NA
CDR3 protein: CASSLDFGLNSPLHF
CDR3 DNA: TGTGCCAGCAGCTTAGATTTTGGGTTGAATTCACCCCTCCACTTT

CDR3 length: 13
V gene: TRBV6-5
clone size: NA
J gene: TRBJ2-1
D gene: NA
CDR3 protein: CASRWDPQGEQFF
CDR3 DNA: TGTGCCAGCAGATGGGACCCCCAAGGGGAGCAGTTCTTC

CDR3 length: 14
V gene: TRBV11-2
clone size: NA
J gene: TRBJ1-2
D gene: NA
CDR3 protein: CASSSGHANYGYTF
CDR3 DNA: TGTGCCAGCAGCTCGGGACACGCTAACTATGGCTACACCTTC

CDR3 length: 16
V gene: TRBV20-1
clone size: NA
J gene: TRBJ2-1
D gene: TRBD2
CDR3 protein: CSASRSSGGPYNEQFF
CDR3 DNA: TGCAGTGCTAGTAGGTCTAGCGGGGGGCCTTACAATGAGCAGTTCTTC

CDR3 length: 14
V gene: TRBV28
clone size: NA
J gene: TRBJ1-1
D gene: NA
CDR3 protein: CASSTPGKRAEAFF
CDR3 DNA: TGTGCCAGCAGCACACCCGGGAAGCGGGCTGAAGCTTTCTTT

CDR3 length: 14
V gene: TRBV5-4
clone size: NA
J gene: TRBJ1-2
D gene: NA
CDR3 protein: CASSLDAGASGYTF
CDR3 DNA: TGTGCCAGCAGCTTGGATGCGGGGGCGTCAGGCTACACCTTC

CDR3 length: 13
V gene: TRBV12-3/TRBV12-4
clone size: NA
J gene: TRBJ2-5
D gene: NA
CDR3 protein: CASSSRQQETQYF
CDR3 DNA: TGTGCCAGCAGCAGTCGACAGCAAGAGACCCAGTACTTC